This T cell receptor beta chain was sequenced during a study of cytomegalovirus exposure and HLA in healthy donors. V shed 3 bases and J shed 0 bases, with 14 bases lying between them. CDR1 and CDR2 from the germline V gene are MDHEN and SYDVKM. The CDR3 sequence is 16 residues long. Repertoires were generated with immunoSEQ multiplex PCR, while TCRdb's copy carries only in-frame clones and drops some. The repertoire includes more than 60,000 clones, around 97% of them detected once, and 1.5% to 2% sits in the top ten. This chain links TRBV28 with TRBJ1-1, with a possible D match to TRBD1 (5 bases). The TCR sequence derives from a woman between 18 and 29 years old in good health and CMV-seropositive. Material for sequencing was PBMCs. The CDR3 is CASSFLQGGLNTEAFF. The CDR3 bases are TGTGCCAGCAGTTTTCTTCAGGGTGGGTTGAACACTGAAGCTTTCTTT. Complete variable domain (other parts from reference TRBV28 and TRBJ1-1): DVKVTQSSRYLVKRTGEKVFLECVQDMDHENMFWYRQDPGLGLRLIYFSYDVKMKEKGDIPEGYSVSREKKERFSLILESASTNQTSMYLCASSFLQGGLNTEAFFGQGTRLTVV.